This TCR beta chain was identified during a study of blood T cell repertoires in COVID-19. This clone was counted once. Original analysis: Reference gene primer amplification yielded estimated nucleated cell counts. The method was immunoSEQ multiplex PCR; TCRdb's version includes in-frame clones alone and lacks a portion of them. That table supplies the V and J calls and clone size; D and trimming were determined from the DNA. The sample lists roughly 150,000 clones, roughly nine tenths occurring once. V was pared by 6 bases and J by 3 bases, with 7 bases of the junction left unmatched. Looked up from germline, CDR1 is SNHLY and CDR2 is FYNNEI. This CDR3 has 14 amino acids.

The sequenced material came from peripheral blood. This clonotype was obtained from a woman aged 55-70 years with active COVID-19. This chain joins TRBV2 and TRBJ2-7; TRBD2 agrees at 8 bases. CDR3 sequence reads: CASRGVAGHYEQYF. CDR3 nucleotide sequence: TGTGCCAGCAGGGGGGTAGCGGGGCACTACGAGCAGTACTTC.